Listed below are T cell receptor beta chains from one sample, sequenced in a study of graft-versus-host responses after intestinal transplantation. For these TCRs, the target antigens are not known. TCRdb's table, derived via immunoSEQ multiplex PCR, lists solely in-frame clones and lacks some. The sample carries 24,000 or so clones, roughly four fifths recorded once. The source material was unstimulated CD8+ T cells sorted from spleen or lymph node cells, sampled before transplant. Receptors originate from a human donor who was the organ donor for an intestinal transplant. Each CDR3 is given with its conserved first and last residue. Fields, in order: V gene, D gene, J gene, clone size, CDR3 protein, CDR3 DNA. D genes are given only for firm matches. Clone size is not always given. Where it is, it says once, few, many or a class for expanded clones.

>TRBV6-1|TRBD2|TRBJ2-1|-
CASSEWRESSYNEQFF
TGTGCCAGCAGTGAATGGCGGGAGAGCTCCTACAATGAGCAGTTCTTC
>TRBV28|-|TRBJ1-1|-
CASSLGTGTEAFF
TGTGCCAGCAGTTTAGGTACGGGGACTGAAGCTTTCTTT
>TRBV9|-|TRBJ1-1|-
CASSLRGTNTEAFF
TGTGCCAGCAGCCTTCGAGGTACGAACACTGAAGCTTTCTTT
>TRBV5-1|-|TRBJ1-1|-
CASRQGNTEAFF
TGCGCCAGCAGGCAGGGGAACACTGAAGCTTTCTTT
>TRBV27|TRBD1|TRBJ2-1|few
CASSLSGQGAPYNEQFF
TGTGCCAGCAGTTTATCGGGACAGGGGGCCCCTTACAATGAGCAGTTCTTC
>TRBV9|-|TRBJ2-3|-
CASSVVMAHTDTQYF
TGTGCCAGCAGCGTAGTAATGGCCCACACAGATACGCAGTATTTT
>TRBV7-2|-|TRBJ1-1|once
CASSLLAEAFF
TGTGCCAGCAGCTTACTCGCTGAAGCTTTCTTT
>TRBV27|-|TRBJ2-2|-
CASSFHGRPMDGELFF
TGTGCCAGCAGTTTTCATGGTCGACCTATGGACGGGGAGCTGTTTTTT
>TRBV6-6|TRBD2|TRBJ2-2|-
CASSPLAGANTGELFF
TGTGCCAGCAGTCCTCTAGCGGGGGCGAACACCGGGGAGCTGTTTTTT
>TRBV5-6|-|TRBJ2-7|-
CASQTGGFVYEQYF
TGTGCCAGCCAGACCGGGGGCTTCGTCTACGAGCAGTACTTC
>TRBV19|-|TRBJ2-7|-
CASGIAGSSYEQYF
TGTGCCAGTGGTATAGCAGGAAGTTCCTACGAGCAGTACTTC
>TRBV9|TRBD2|TRBJ2-1|-
CASSARGSSYNEQFF
TGTGCCAGCAGCGCCCGCGGGAGCTCCTACAATGAGCAGTTCTTC
>TRBV2|-|TRBJ1-5|-
CASSDDPSNQPQHF
TGTGCCAGCAGTGACGACCCTAGCAATCAGCCCCAGCATTTT
>TRBV4-1|TRBD2|TRBJ2-1|-
CASSQKSRLATYNEQFF
TGCGCCAGCAGCCAAAAATCGCGACTAGCGACATACAATGAGCAGTTCTTC
>TRBV4-2|-|TRBJ2-3|-
CASSPCPWAGCTDTQYF
TGTGCCAGCAGCCCCTGCCCGTGGGCGGGGTGCACAGATACGCAGTATTTT
>TRBV28|-|TRBJ2-1|-
CASRRRVNNEQFF
TGTGCCAGCAGGCGGAGAGTTAACAATGAGCAGTTCTTC
>TRBV6-6|-|TRBJ2-5|-
CASSPLLDSKETQYF
TGTGCCAGCAGCCCGCTCCTTGACAGCAAAGAGACCCAGTACTTC
>TRBV13|TRBD1|TRBJ1-4|-
CASSPWTGGDEKLFF
TGTGCCAGCAGCCCCTGGACAGGGGGGGATGAAAAACTGTTTTTT
>TRBV19|-|TRBJ1-2|-
CASSIERSTGATAEYGYTF
TGTGCCAGTAGTATAGAGCGATCGACCGGGGCCACAGCGGAATATGGCTACACCTTC
>TRBV7-6|TRBD2|TRBJ2-7|-
CASSPPSGAYEQYF
TGTGCCAGCAGCCCCCCTAGCGGTGCCTACGAGCAGTACTTC
>TRBV7-8|-|TRBJ1-1|-
CASSLGQNTEAFF
TGTGCCAGCAGCTTAGGACAGAACACTGAAGCTTTCTTT
>TRBV7-6|TRBD2|TRBJ2-7|-
CASSLVLAGAYEQYF
TGTGCCAGCAGCTTAGTACTAGCGGGGGCCTACGAGCAGTACTTC
>TRBV6-4|TRBD1|TRBJ1-1|few
CASSDGTGGTEAFF
TGTGCCAGCAGTGACGGGACAGGGGGCACTGAAGCTTTCTTT